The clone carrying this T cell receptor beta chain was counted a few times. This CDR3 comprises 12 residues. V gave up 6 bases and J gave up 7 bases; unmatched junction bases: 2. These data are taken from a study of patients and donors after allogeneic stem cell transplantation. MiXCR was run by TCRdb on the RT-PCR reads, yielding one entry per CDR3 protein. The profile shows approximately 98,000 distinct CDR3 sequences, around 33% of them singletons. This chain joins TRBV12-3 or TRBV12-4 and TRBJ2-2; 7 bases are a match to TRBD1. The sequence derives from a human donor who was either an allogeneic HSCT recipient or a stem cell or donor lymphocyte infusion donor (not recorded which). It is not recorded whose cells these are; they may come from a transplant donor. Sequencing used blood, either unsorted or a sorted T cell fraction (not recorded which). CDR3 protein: CASRAGGGELFF. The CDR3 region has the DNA TGTGCCAGCAGAGCAGGGGGCGGGGAGCTGTTTTTT.